The present entry profiles one TCR beta chain with its context. Its antigen remains unknown. The data were obtained in a study of cytomegalovirus exposure and HLA in healthy donors. Study summary: The study's early data release held roughly 91 million unique TCRs from HLA-typed donors.

This PCR relied on a set of 60 Vbeta primers and 13 Jbeta primers. The table came from immunoSEQ multiplex PCR; TCRdb's copy has only in-frame clones and leaves some out. Seen here are about 120,000 clones, around 74% observed once, and the top ten hold about 30%. Whole-study results and caveats: A later analysis showed HLA-associated TCR beta chains outstripping equally common others in clonal expansion. The majority of TCR sequences were rare, yet some public TCRs appeared in many donors.

Per the germline V gene, CDR1 is MRHNA and CDR2 is SNTAGT. V lost 5 bases and J lost 4; bases outside the gene matches: 4. The CDR3 runs 13 residues. The sequence was obtained from a man between 60 and 75 years old in good health and CMV-seropositive. V is TRBV6-4 and J is TRBJ1-1; 7 positions agree with TRBD1. Sequencing input: PBMCs. The CDR3 region has the DNA TGTGCCAGCAGTTCCGACAGGGCCACTGAAGCTTTCTTT. Amino acids: CASSSDRATEAFF.